A selection of T cell receptor beta chains follows, all from one sample in a study of shared clonotypes between healthy human individuals. The data were produced by immunoSEQ multiplex PCR, yet TCRdb's version contains in-frame clones alone and is incomplete. In the table there are around 990,000 clones, 77% of which are singletons. Sequencing was performed on memory CD4+ T cells from PBMCs. These receptors were taken from a man between 18 and 35 years old in good health. Some clones in this sample may be carry-over from other donors' samples. Both conserved end residues are part of each CDR3. The D gene is left open where the match is weak. Clone size is shown for a subset of rows, as once, few, many or a class of expanded clone.

TRBV7-3	TRBD1	TRBJ1-1	-	TGTGCCAGCAGCTTCGTTCAGGGGGGAACTGAAGCTTTCTTT	CASSFVQGGTEAFF
TRBV27	-	TRBJ1-4	-	TGTGCCAGCAGTTCCCGTCGACTGACTCTAAGTGAAAAACTGTTTTTT	CASSSRRLTLSEKLFF
TRBV18	TRBD2	TRBJ2-3	-	TGTGCCAGCTCACCACCGAGCGGGGCCACAGATACGCAGTATTTT	CASSPPSGATDTQYF
TRBV19	TRBD1	TRBJ1-5	once	TGTGCCAGTAGTATAATTCCAGGTGCAGGGGGTCAGCCCCAGCATTTT	CASSIIPGAGGQPQHF
TRBV30	-	TRBJ1-5	-	TGTGCCTGGAGTGGGAACAGCAATCAGCCCCAGCATTTT	CAWSGNSNQPQHF
TRBV10-3	TRBD2	TRBJ2-7	-	TGTGCCATCAGGCCGGCTAGCGGGGAGGGATACGAGCAGTACTTC	CAIRPASGEGYEQYF
TRBV2	TRBD2	TRBJ2-1	-	TGTGCCAGCAGTGCACGGACTAGCGGGAGTAATGAGCAGTTCTTC	CASSARTSGSNEQFF
TRBV5-5	-	TRBJ2-2	once	TGTGCCAGCAGTCATCGATTAGTTGACACCGGGGAGCTGTTTTTT	CASSHRLVDTGELFF
TRBV4-1	TRBD1	TRBJ1-1	-	TGCGCCAGCAGCCCAGGGGGCACGATCACTGAAGCTTTCTTT	CASSPGGTITEAFF
TRBV27	TRBD2	TRBJ2-7	-	TGTGCCAGCAGGCTAGCGGGGTTAGCCTACGAGCAGTACTTC	CASRLAGLAYEQYF
TRBV7-2	-	TRBJ2-3	once	TGTGCCAGCAGCGTGATTCTCCACTCCACAGATACGCAGTATTTT	CASSVILHSTDTQYF
TRBV6-6	TRBD2	TRBJ2-1	-	TGTGCCAGCAGTTATCAGTCTAGCGGACGCAATGAGCAGTTCTTC	CASSYQSSGRNEQFF
TRBV4-1	-	TRBJ1-5	-	TGCGCCAGCAGCTATGTTTCCGGGCGAAGCAATCAGCCCCAGCATTTT	CASSYVSGRSNQPQHF
TRBV4-2	TRBD1	TRBJ1-1	few	TGTGCCAGCAGCCGGGACAGGGGGTCTTTTGCTGAAGCTTTCTTT	CASSRDRGSFAEAFF
TRBV5-1	-	TRBJ2-2	-	TGCGCCGGCAAGAGTGATCCTCACACCGGGGAGCTGTTTTTT	CAGKSDPHTGELFF
TRBV5-4	-	TRBJ2-2	-	TGTGCCAGCAATCAGGGACGGGGGCCCGGGGAGCTGTTTTTT	CASNQGRGPGELFF
TRBV5-8	-	TRBJ1-5	-	TGTGCCAGCAGCGACGATCGCAATCAGCCCCAGCATTTT	CASSDDRNQPQHF
TRBV7-2	TRBD2	TRBJ2-1	-	TGTGCCAGCAGCGCAGGACTAGCGGGAGGGCCTGAGCAGTTCTTC	CASSAGLAGGPEQFF
TRBV7-3	-	TRBJ2-5	-	TGTGCCAGCAGCTTAGCCAGGGCCGAGACCCAGTACTTC	CASSLARAETQYF
TRBV7-3	TRBD2	TRBJ2-3	-	TGTGCCAGCAGCTCGGGGGGGACCAATACGCAGTATTTT	CASSSGGTNTQYF
TRBV10-2	-	TRBJ2-1	-	TGCGCCAGCTTAGGGGAAACCAATGAGCAGTTCTTC	CASLGETNEQFF
TRBV7-3	TRBD2	TRBJ2-1	few	TGTGCCAGCAGCTTAAGCACGGGGACTAGCAAGTTCTTC	CASSLSTGTSKFF
TRBV7-9	-	TRBJ1-3	-	TGTGCCAGCAGCTTAGCCTTGGGGGGAAACACCATATATTTT	CASSLALGGNTIYF
TRBV6-5	-	TRBJ2-7	once	TGTGCCAGCAGTTCCCATTCAACACGTTTATCCTACGAGCAGTACTTC	CASSSHSTRLSYEQYF
TRBV29-1	TRBD1	TRBJ2-7	-	TGCAGCGTCGAGTGGGGGACAGGGGGCACCGAGCAGTACTTC	CSVEWGTGGTEQYF
TRBV30	TRBD1	TRBJ1-1	-	TGTGCCTGGAGTGGGGGTAACAGGGGCACTGAAGCTTTCTTT	CAWSGGNRGTEAFF
TRBV6-1	-	TRBJ2-3	-	TGTGCCAGCAGTGAATCTGGGGATAGGGCGCAGTATTTT	CASSESGDRAQYF
TRBV27	TRBD1	TRBJ2-2	-	TGTGCCAGCAGTTTATCGGACAGGACGGTTGTGAGGGGCGGGGAGCTGTTTTTT	CASSLSDRTVVRGGELFF
TRBV7-9	-	TRBJ2-1	-	TGTGCCAGCAGCCCTGTAGGGGTCGAGGAGTTCTTC	CASSPVGVEEFF
TRBV2	-	TRBJ1-2	few	TGTGCCAGCAGTGATGAGAGAACCTCAGTCTACACCTTC	CASSDERTSVYTF
TRBV28	-	TRBJ1-5	-	TGTGCCAGCAGTTTATACCCCCGGGGGTTGAGTCAGCCCCAGCATTTT	CASSLYPRGLSQPQHF
TRBV5-1	-	TRBJ2-2	once	TGCGCCAGCAGCGCCGGGACTAACACCGGGGAGCTGTTTTTT	CASSAGTNTGELFF
TRBV28	-	TRBJ2-7	-	TGTGCCAGCTTCGGGACATCGGCACCCTACGAGCAGTACTTC	CASFGTSAPYEQYF
TRBV2	-	TRBJ1-2	few	TGTGCCAGTGCGCCGGATAACTATGGCTACACCTTC	CASAPDNYGYTF
TRBV4-1	-	TRBJ2-7	-	TGCGCCAGCAGCCAACCTGGGACGCTCCCCTACGAGCAGTACTTC	CASSQPGTLPYEQYF
TRBV4-3	-	TRBJ1-2	-	TGCGCCAGCAGCCAAGAGCGGAGGGACTATGGCTACACCTTC	CASSQERRDYGYTF
TRBV9	-	TRBJ1-1	-	TGTGCCAGCAGCGTAGAACCCCAAGGGAACACTGAAGCTTTCTTT	CASSVEPQGNTEAFF
TRBV13	-	TRBJ2-2	few	TGTGCCAGCCAGCCGAGGGGGTACACCGGGGAGCTGTTTTTT	CASQPRGYTGELFF